The 31 T cell receptor beta chains below come from one sample, sequenced in a study of CD8 T cells in ankylosing spondylitis. TCRdb processed the 5' RACE reads anew with MiXCR; each CDR3 protein has one entry. This sample yields some 130,000 distinct CDR3 sequences, of which roughly 8% are seen a single time; about 7.1% belongs to the top ten. Material for sequencing was synovial fluid, either unsorted or a sorted T cell fraction (not recorded which). These receptors all stem from a male donor with ankylosing spondylitis.

The table lists this clonotype with many counts. The chain combines TRBV29-1 with TRBJ1-4, with D tentatively TRBD1 (5 bases). CDR3 length: 12 amino acids. Germline values: CDR1 SQVTM, CDR2 ANQGSEA. V gave up 6 bases and J gave up 8 bases, with 13 bases separating them. CDR3 nucleotide sequence: TGCAGCGTGTCCCAGGGAAGCGAAAAACTGTTTTTT. Translated: CSVSQGSEKLFF. The full variable domain, with the rest looked up from reference TRBV29-1 and TRBJ1-4, is SAVISQKPSRDICQRGTSLTIQCQVDSQVTMMFWYRQQPGQSLTLIATANQGSEATYESGFVIDKFPISRPNLTFSTLTVSNMSPEDSSIYLCSVSQGSEKLFFGSGTQLSVL.

This clonotype was detected ten times or more. The J gene is TRBJ2-1, the V gene TRBV29-1; D unresolved. The CDR3 runs to 11 residues. Trimming cost V 4 bases and J 10 bases, with 11 bases left between them. The germline gives CDR1 SQVTM, CDR2 ANQGSEA. CDR3 in DNA: TGCAGCGTTGTTCCCGGTTTCGAGCAGTTCTTC. It translates to CSVVPGFEQFF.

In its sample, this clonotype was seen many times. The genes are TRBV29-1 and TRBJ2-5; unclear D gene. V dropped 5 bases and J dropped 0 bases, with 13 bases sitting between them. Germline CDR1 is SQVTM and CDR2 is ANQGSEA. This CDR3 spans 14 amino acids. CDR3 DNA sequence: TGCAGCGTTCCCCCCATAGGGTACCAAGAGACCCAGTACTTC. Residues: CSVPPIGYQETQYF.

This clonotype was observed many times. The genes are TRBV20-1 and TRBJ1-6; D is possibly TRBD1 (6 bases). The CDR3 consists of 14 residues. Germline V lookup: CDR1 DFQATT, CDR2 SNEGSKA (reference sequence). Trimming removed 5 bases from V and 7 bases from J, with 15 bases in between. Here the CDR3 DNA reads TGCAGTGCTGTCGGGGGGCCCCTCAATTCACCCCTCCACTTT. Amino acids: CSAVGGPLNSPLHF.

The chain couples TRBV6-6 to TRBJ2-7; D assignment may be TRBD1 or TRBD2 (5 bases each). The V gene lost 5 bases and the J gene lost 5 bases, with 10 bases spanning the gap. This CDR3 region has 12 residues. Germline values: CDR1 MNHNY, CDR2 SVGAGI (reference sequence). The CDR3 spells CASSGGVNEQYF. DNA of the CDR3: TGTGCCAGCAGTGGGGGTGTGAACGAGCAGTACTTC.

This chain uses TRBV12-3 or TRBV12-4 with TRBJ2-3, with 8 bases aligning to TRBD1. CDR3 size: 17 residues. Trimming removed 4 bases from V and 2 bases from J; junction bases left unmatched: 11. The CDR3, as DNA: TGTGCCAGCAGTTCTTTTTCGGGACAGGAGATCACAGATACGCAGTATTTT. Protein sequence: CASSSFSGQEITDTQYF.

This clonotype appeared a few times. This chain connects TRBV3-1 to TRBJ2-4; D unresolved. The CDR3 length is 12 residues. Germline V gene data show CDR1 as LGHDT and CDR2 as YNNKEL (reference sequence). The V and J ends lost 4 bases and 6 bases respectively, with 7 bases between them. CDR3 in amino acids: CASSLAGNIQYF. The CDR3, as DNA: TGTGCCAGCAGCCTGGCAGGAAACATTCAGTACTTC. Looking up the rest from reference TRBV3-1 and TRBJ2-4 gives the full variable domain: DTAVSQTPKYLVTQMGNDKSIKCEQNLGHDTMYWYKQDSKKFLKIMFSYNNKELIINETVPNRFSPKSPDKAHLNLHINSLELGDSAVYFCASSLAGNIQYFGAGTRLSVL.

This clonotype was found many times. The chain recombines TRBV5-1 with TRBJ1-2, with D uncertain. From germline, CDR1 is SGHRS and CDR2 YFSETQ. The CDR3 loop spans 13 amino acids. The ends were cut back, 5 bases at V and 6 bases at J, with 14 bases in the middle. The CDR3 sequence is CASRVRAVDGYTF. CDR3 DNA sequence: TGCGCCAGCAGGGTAAGGGCTGTGGATGGCTACACCTTC.

The chain joins TRBV10-3 to TRBJ1-1; D is ambiguous. CDR3 length: 15 amino acids. Germline CDR1 ENHRY, CDR2 SYGVKD. With 0 bases removed from V and 4 bases from J, the gap between germline ends came to 12 bases. The CDR3 region has the DNA TGTGCCATCAGTGAGTCAGAGGCTACCGGCACTGAAGCTTTCTTT. Its translation: CAISESEATGTEAFF.

This clonotype was observed many times. The V gene is TRBV27, the J gene TRBJ2-7; D uncertain. The CDR3 contains 15 residues. Germline-derived CDR1 and CDR2 are MNHEY and SMNVEV (reference sequence). V was cut by 0 bases and J by 4 bases, with 13 bases left in between. The CDR3 spells CASSLSSPLWYEQYF. In DNA, the CDR3 is TGTGCCAGCAGTTTATCGAGCCCTCTCTGGTACGAGCAGTACTTC.

This clonotype showed up just once. This chain links TRBV18 with TRBJ1-2, with D possibly being TRBD1 (5 bases). CDR1 KGHSH and CDR2 LQKENI come from the germline V gene. This CDR3 region has 14 residues. V gave up 6 bases and J gave up 3 bases, with 14 bases separating them. CDR3 coding DNA: TGTGCCAGCTCGTACACCGGGACGGACTATGGCTACACCTTC. Its translation: CASSYTGTDYGYTF. Together with reference TRBV18 and TRBJ1-2, the CDR3 gives the full variable domain: NAGVMQNPRHLVRRRGQEARLRCSPMKGHSHVYWYRQLPEEGLKFMVYLQKENIIDESGMPKERFSAEFPKEGPSILRIQQVVRGDSAAYFCASSYTGTDYGYTFGSGTRLTVV.

The table lists this clonotype with a few counts. The V call is TRBV20-1, the J call TRBJ2-3, with unresolved D. The CDR3 is made up of 13 amino acids. Germline lookup yields CDR1 DFQATT and CDR2 SNEGSKA (reference sequence). V was clipped by 3 bases and J by 7 bases, with 14 bases between them. The CDR3 DNA sequence: TGCAGTGCTAGCCTGGGATCGATACATACGCAGTATTTT. The encoded protein is CSASLGSIHTQYF.

Concerning this clonotype itself: A read error may explain this, as a much larger clone is one base away. The chain employs TRBV7-2 and TRBJ2-3; D ambiguous. This CDR3 comprises 13 residues. CDR1 is SGHTA and CDR2 is FQGNSA in the germline V gene. The CDR3 coding sequence is TGTGCCAGCAGCCTCGAAAATGAGAATACGCTGTATTTT. Protein product: CASSLENENTLYF.

CDR3 sequence reads: CASSPRQQKGIEKLFF. The DNA for the CDR3 is TGTGCCAGCTCACCACGTCAACAGAAAGGGATTGAAAAACTGTTTTTT. V usage is TRBV18 and J usage is TRBJ1-4; D not resolved. Germline V gives CDR1 KGHSH, CDR2 LQKENI. The V and J ends lost 1 base and 7 bases respectively, with 16 bases between them. This CDR3 has 16 residues.

Ten or more counts support this clonotype. The chain couples TRBV5-1 to TRBJ2-1, with 10 bases identical to TRBD2. V lost 5 bases, J lost 5 bases, and 4 bases stayed unmatched. The CDR3 has 14 residues. Germline CDR1 and CDR2: SGHRS and YFSETQ. CDR3 sequence: CASRPLAGDNEQFF. DNA for the CDR3: TGCGCCAGCAGGCCTCTAGCGGGAGACAATGAGCAGTTCTTC.

In this sample, this clonotype turned up many times. The chain links TRBV12-3 or TRBV12-4 to TRBJ2-7, with D possibly matching TRBD2 (6 bases). Trimming stripped 5 bases from V and 1 base from J, with 15 bases between. The CDR3 covers 15 residues. CDR3: CASSRTLGGSYEQYF. The DNA for the CDR3 is TGTGCCAGCAGTCGGACACTCGGGGGTTCCTACGAGCAGTACTTC.

This clonotype was detected only a few times. The rearrangement joins TRBV11-1 to TRBJ2-5; the D is unclear. The CDR3 consists of 14 residues. Germline V lookup: CDR1 SGHAT, CDR2 FQDESV (reference sequence). The V end lost 5 bases, the J end lost 0 bases, and 10 bases lay between the germline ends. Written as DNA, the CDR3 is TGTGCCAGCAGCCTGGCGCTGTACCAAGAGACCCAGTACTTC. Protein: CASSLALYQETQYF.

The V call is TRBV4-1, the J call TRBJ2-3, with D possibly matching TRBD2 (6 bases). Between the trimmed V and J ends, which lost 4 bases and 5 bases, there was a span of 16 bases. The CDR3 is 15 residues long. CDR1 is MGHRA, CDR2 YSYEKL, per germline. CDR3 region: CASSLDSRGRDTQYF. DNA of the CDR3: TGCGCCAGCAGCCTTGACTCCCGGGGGAGAGATACGCAGTATTTT.

With respect to this clonotype: A clone one base away is much larger, so this may be a read error. The chain couples TRBV5-5 to TRBJ2-3, with no clear D. The germline V and J ends were trimmed by 4 bases and 2 bases, with 11 bases remaining between them. CDR1 and CDR2 (germline): SGHKS, YYEKEE (reference sequence). This CDR3 spans 14 amino acids. For the CDR3, the DNA is TGTGCCAGCAGCCCTGGACCCCTCACAGATACGCAGTATTTT. Amino acids: CASSPGPLTDTQYF.

The J gene is TRBJ2-2, the V gene TRBV7-9, with TRBD1 matching 9 bases. Germline-derived CDR1 and CDR2 are SEHNR and FQNEAQ (reference sequence). The trim removed 4 bases at V and 1 base at J, leaving 4 bases unmatched. CDR3 size: 16 residues. For the CDR3, the DNA is TGTGCCAGCAGCTCTCCGGGACAGGGGAACACCGGGGAGCTGTTTTTT. Encoded protein: CASSSPGQGNTGELFF.

This clonotype has a count of ten or more. The chain combines TRBV6-6 with TRBJ2-3; 10 bases map to TRBD2. After removal of 2 bases from V and 2 bases from J, the junction contained 19 bases not matched to a gene. Germline V CDR1 and CDR2: MNHNY, SVGAGI (reference sequence). CDR3 length equals 21 residues. The CDR3 protein is CASSYGSWLAGVRGDTDTQYF. CDR3 sequence (DNA): TGTGCCAGCAGTTACGGGTCGTGGCTAGCGGGAGTCCGGGGGGACACAGATACGCAGTATTTT.

This sequence joins TRBV29-1 and TRBJ2-1; TRBD2 is a possible D gene (6 bases). The germline gives CDR1 SQVTM, CDR2 ANQGSEA. CDR3 length: 16 residues. Deletions cut 5 bases from V and 0 bases from J, with 17 bases between. CDR3 amino acids: CSVLRGAGSSYNEQFF. DNA of the CDR3: TGCAGCGTTTTGAGGGGAGCGGGTAGCTCCTACAATGAGCAGTTCTTC.

This clonotype has at least ten counts. The V and J genes are TRBV11-2 and TRBJ2-4; no firm D call. This CDR3 region has 15 residues. Germline V gene sequence: CDR1 SGHAT, CDR2 FQNNGV. The V end lost 5 bases, the J end lost 5 bases, and 16 bases lay between the germline ends. CDR3 region: CASSPAGATQNIQYF. The CDR3 DNA is TGTGCCAGCAGCCCGGCTGGAGCGACGCAAAACATTCAGTACTTC.

This clonotype appeared a few times. The chain employs TRBV5-1 and TRBJ2-3; 7 bases agree with TRBD2. The CDR3 has 14 amino acids. Germline V gene lookup returns CDR1 SGHRS and CDR2 YFSETQ. The ends lost 3 bases at V and 0 bases at J; junction bases unmatched: 1. The CDR3 DNA is TGCGCCAGCAGCTCACTAGCGAGCACAGATACGCAGTATTTT. It specifies CASSSLASTDTQYF. The full variable domain, in which reference TRBV5-1 and TRBJ2-3 provide the parts outside the CDR3, is KAGVTQTPRYLIKTRGQQVTLSCSPISGHRSVSWYQQTPGQGLQFLFEYFSETQRNKGNFPGRFSGRQFSNSRSEMNVSTLELGDSALYLCASSSLASTDTQYFGPGTRLTVL.

V and J are TRBV7-2 and TRBJ2-2; possibly TRBD2 for D (5 bases). The CDR3 spans 16 residues. Trimming left V 2 bases short and J 4 bases short, with 14 bases between. CDR1 is SGHTA and CDR2 is FQGNSA in the germline V gene. The CDR3 spells CASSLNFGVGTGELFF. The CDR3 bases are TGTGCCAGCAGCTTAAATTTCGGGGTCGGCACCGGGGAGCTGTTTTTT.

J is TRBJ2-7 and V is TRBV20-1; D is unresolved. Per the germline V gene, CDR1 is DFQATT and CDR2 is SNEGSKA (reference sequence). Trimming shortened V by 1 base and J by 5 bases, and 15 bases separated the two germline ends. CDR3 length: 14 amino acids. The CDR3 DNA is TGCAGTGCTAGAGTTAGGAACACTTTCGACGAGCAGTACTTC. Protein sequence: CSARVRNTFDEQYF.

The chain carries TRBV7-9 and TRBJ1-2, with D unresolved. V gave up 3 bases and J gave up 3 bases, with 11 bases separating them. There are 14 residues in the CDR3. Germline-derived CDR1 and CDR2 are SEHNR and FQNEAQ (reference sequence). The CDR3 protein is CASSFLQNDYGYTF. CDR3 nucleotide sequence: TGTGCCAGCAGCTTCCTGCAAAACGACTATGGCTACACCTTC.

As to this clonotype: A much more abundant neighbour one base away suggests this may be a read error. J is TRBJ1-1 and V is TRBV16; D gene uncertain. Germline assignment: CDR1 KGHSY and CDR2 FQNENV. The CDR3 is 13 residues long. CDR3 sequence (DNA): TGTGCCAACAGCCTTGAGCAGAACACTGAAGCTTTCTTT. Translation: CANSLEQNTEAFF.

This clonotype was counted once. A much larger clone sits a single nucleotide away, making a read error possible. The chain couples TRBV7-2 to TRBJ2-5; D might be TRBD2 (6 bases). This CDR3 is 13 amino acids long. The germline gives CDR1 SGHTA, CDR2 FQGNSA. The CDR3 loop reads CARSSGGMETQYF. CDR3 nucleotide sequence: TGTGCCAGAAGCTCCGGGGGAATGGAGACCCAGTACTTC.

This chain uses TRBV28 with TRBJ2-2, with a tentative D call TRBD1 (6 bases). Germline CDR1 and CDR2: MDHEN and SYDVKM. The CDR3 length is 14 residues. The V end lost 6 bases, the J end lost 2 bases, and 10 bases lay between the germline ends. The CDR3 DNA is TGTGCCAGCAGGGGGGCTATCAACACCGGGGAGCTGTTTTTT. This gives the protein CASRGAINTGELFF. Full variable domain (remainder filled in from reference TRBV28 and TRBJ2-2): DVKVTQSSRYLVKRTGEKVFLECVQDMDHENMFWYRQDPGLGLRLIYFSYDVKMKEKGDIPEGYSVSREKKERFSLILESASTNQTSMYLCASRGAINTGELFFGEGSRLTVL.

The CDR3 loop reads CASSEPSGRGYNEQFF. DNA of the CDR3: TGTGCCAGCAGTGAGCCTAGCGGGAGGGGCTACAATGAGCAGTTCTTC. V is TRBV2 and J is TRBJ2-1; TRBD2 matches 12 bases. With V trimmed by 3 bases and J by 3 bases, 3 bases remained unmatched. Per the germline V gene, CDR1 is SNHLY and CDR2 is FYNNEI. This CDR3 comprises 16 residues.